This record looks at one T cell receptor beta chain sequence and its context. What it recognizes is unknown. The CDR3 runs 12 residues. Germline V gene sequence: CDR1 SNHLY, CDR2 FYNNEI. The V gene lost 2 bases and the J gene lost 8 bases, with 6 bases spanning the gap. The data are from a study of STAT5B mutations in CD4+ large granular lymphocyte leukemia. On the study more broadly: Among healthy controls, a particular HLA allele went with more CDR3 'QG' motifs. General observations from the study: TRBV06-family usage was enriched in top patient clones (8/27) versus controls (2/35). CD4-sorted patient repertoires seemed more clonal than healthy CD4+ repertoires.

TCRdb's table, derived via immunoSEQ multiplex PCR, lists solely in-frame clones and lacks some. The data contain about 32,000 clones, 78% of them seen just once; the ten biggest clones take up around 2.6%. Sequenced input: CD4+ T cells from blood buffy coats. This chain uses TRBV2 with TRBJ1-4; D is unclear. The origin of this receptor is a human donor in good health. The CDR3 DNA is TGTGCCAGCAGTGAAAGAGGGGAAAAACTGTTTTTT. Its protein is CASSERGEKLFF.